These 11 T cell receptor beta chains were sequenced from one sample in a study of blood T cell repertoires in COVID-19. Produced via immunoSEQ multiplex PCR; TCRdb's table is partial and in-frame only. The sample yields 120,000 to 150,000 clones, 80% to 85% seen once. Sequencing input: peripheral blood. Receptors were obtained from a human donor in a cohort sampled during active COVID-19.

This clone was recorded once. V and J are TRBV7-9 and TRBJ1-1, with unresolved D. The CDR3 runs to 15 residues. CDR1 is SEHNR and CDR2 is FQNEAQ in the germline V gene (reference sequence). The germline V and J ends were trimmed by 2 bases and 3 bases, with 13 bases remaining between them. DNA of the CDR3: TGTGCCAGCAGCTTAACGGGAATGACCGACACTGAAGCTTTCTTT. This codes for CASSLTGMTDTEAFF.

The V gene is TRBV5-4, the J gene TRBJ2-7; 11 bases align to TRBD1. Trimming at V came to 3 bases and at J to 5 bases, leaving 7 bases not matched to a gene. CDR1 is SGHNT, CDR2 YYREEE, per germline (reference sequence). The CDR3 runs to 15 residues. The CDR3 reads CASSSRTGGMNEQYF. The CDR3 nucleotides are TGTGCCAGCAGCTCCCGGACAGGGGGCATGAACGAGCAGTACTTC.

This clone has a single count. The V gene is TRBV7-8, the J gene TRBJ1-1; maybe TRBD1 (5 bases). V was clipped by 3 bases and J by 4 bases, with 12 bases between them. CDR1 and CDR2 (germline): SGHVS, FQNEAQ. The CDR3 extends over 14 amino acids. CDR3 sequence reads: CASSLKHQGTEAFF. DNA for the CDR3: TGTGCCAGCAGCTTGAAGCACCAGGGCACTGAAGCTTTCTTT.

Regarding this clone: The same CDR3 also results from other DNA sequences found in this sample. This chain's CDR3 is CATSPGTGSYEQYF. The CDR3 bases are TGTGCCACCAGCCCCGGGACAGGCTCCTACGAGCAGTACTTC. The chain recombines TRBV24-1 with TRBJ2-7; 8 bases match TRBD1. Germline-derived CDR1 and CDR2 are KGHDR and SFDVKD. After removal of 7 bases from V and 0 bases from J, the junction contained 4 bases not matched to a gene. The CDR3 runs to 14 residues.

This chain uses TRBV9 with TRBJ1-2; D possibly corresponds to TRBD1 (6 bases). The germline V gene encodes CDR1 SGDLS and CDR2 YYNGEE. CDR3 size: 15 residues. The V end lost 4 bases, the J end lost 0 bases, and 13 bases lay between the germline ends. The CDR3 reads CASSPRTASNYGYTF. The CDR3 coding sequence is TGTGCCAGCAGCCCACGGACAGCGTCTAACTATGGCTACACCTTC. The full variable domain, in which reference TRBV9 and TRBJ1-2 provide the parts outside the CDR3, is DSGVTQTPKHLITATGQRVTLRCSPRSGDLSVYWYQQSLDQGLQFLIQYYNGEERAKGNILERFSAQQFPDLHSELNLSSLELGDSALYFCASSPRTASNYGYTFGSGTRLTVV.

The gene calls are TRBV18 and TRBJ2-7; 7 nucleotides line up with TRBD1. The J segment lost 4 bases and the V segment lost 3 bases, leaving 15 bases of the junction unmatched. Germline CDR1 and CDR2: KGHSH and LQKENI. This CDR3 region has 17 residues. The CDR3 sequence is CASSPFAGQVPSYEQYF. The CDR3 nucleotides read TGTGCCAGCTCACCCTTTGCAGGACAGGTTCCCTCTTACGAGCAGTACTTC.

This rearrangement joins TRBV7-8 to TRBJ2-7; D remains unclear. CDR3 length equals 14 residues. Germline values: CDR1 SGHVS, CDR2 FQNEAQ. V shed 2 bases and J shed 0 bases, with 8 bases lying between them. CDR3 sequence: CASSLYLNSYEQYF. Written as DNA, the CDR3 is TGTGCCAGCAGCTTATATCTAAACTCCTACGAGCAGTACTTC.

This clone was found once. The chain recombines TRBV19 with TRBJ1-5; TRBD1 is a possible D gene (6 bases). CDR3 length: 15 amino acids. Trimming removed 5 bases at V and 5 bases at J, with 16 bases between. Germline values: CDR1 LNHDA, CDR2 SQIVND (reference sequence). The CDR3 region is CASSATGRFDQPQHF. The DNA for the CDR3 is TGTGCCAGTAGTGCGACAGGTAGATTTGATCAGCCCCAGCATTTT.

The chain links TRBV5-1 to TRBJ2-7; tentative D call: TRBD2 (5 bases). Trimming pared 1 base from V and 0 bases from J, leaving 11 bases between. This CDR3 is built from 15 residues. The V gene's germline CDR1 is SGHRS and CDR2 YFSETQ. In DNA, the CDR3 is TGCGCCAGCAGCTTGAGGCGGGTGGACTCCTACGAGCAGTACTTC. Its translation is CASSLRRVDSYEQYF.

This chain connects TRBV6-5 to TRBJ2-7; TRBD1 is a possible D gene (5 bases). The germline gives CDR1 MNHEY, CDR2 SVGAGI. Trimming removed 2 bases from V and 3 bases from J, with 14 bases in between. This CDR3 is built from 15 residues. CDR3 DNA sequence: TGTGCCAGCAGTTACCCGACAGAACGGGTCTACGAGCAGTACTTC. As protein: CASSYPTERVYEQYF.

This chain connects TRBV19 to TRBJ2-5; TRBD1 is a possible D gene (7 bases). The CDR3 has 16 amino acids. Deletions cut 10 bases from V and 5 bases from J, with 26 bases between. Germline CDR1 and CDR2: LNHDA and SQIVND (reference sequence). CDR3: CATTPRGAGGLETQYF. In DNA form, the CDR3 reads TGTGCCACCACACCAAGGGGGGCAGGGGGTCTGGAGACCCAGTACTTC.